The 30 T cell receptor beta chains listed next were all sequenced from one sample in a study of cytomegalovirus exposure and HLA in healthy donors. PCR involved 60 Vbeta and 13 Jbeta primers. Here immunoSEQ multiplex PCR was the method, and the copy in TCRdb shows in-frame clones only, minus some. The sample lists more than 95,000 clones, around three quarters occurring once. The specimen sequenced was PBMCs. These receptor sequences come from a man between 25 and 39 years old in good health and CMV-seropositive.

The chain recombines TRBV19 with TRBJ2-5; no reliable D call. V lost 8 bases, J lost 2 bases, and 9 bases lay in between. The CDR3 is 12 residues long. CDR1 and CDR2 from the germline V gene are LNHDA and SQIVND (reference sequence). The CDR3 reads CASGRWQETQYF. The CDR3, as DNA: TGTGCCAGTGGCAGGTGGCAAGAGACCCAGTACTTC. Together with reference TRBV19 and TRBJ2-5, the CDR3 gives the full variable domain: DGGITQSPKYLFRKEGQNVTLSCEQNLNHDAMYWYRQDPGQGLRLIYYSQIVNDFQKGDIAEGYSVSREKKESFPLTVTSAQKNPTAFYLCASGRWQETQYFGPGTRLLVL.

CDR3: CASSLSARWNEQFF. The CDR3 bases are TGTGCCAGCAGTTTATCAGCGAGGTGGAATGAGCAGTTCTTC. The chain carries TRBV27 and TRBJ2-1; D unclear. Germline CDR1 and CDR2: MNHEY and SMNVEV (reference sequence). The length of the CDR3 is 14 residues. Trimming left V 0 bases short and J 7 bases short, with 10 bases between.

CDR3 sequence: CASSQDRGTDEAFF. Here the CDR3 DNA reads TGTGCCAGCAGTCAGGACAGGGGGACCGATGAAGCTTTCTTT. This chain uses TRBV2 with TRBJ1-1, with 10 bases fitting TRBD1. The CDR3 covers 14 residues. V shed 5 bases and J 7 bases; nucleotides not matched to a gene: 7. Germline V gives CDR1 SNHLY, CDR2 FYNNEI.

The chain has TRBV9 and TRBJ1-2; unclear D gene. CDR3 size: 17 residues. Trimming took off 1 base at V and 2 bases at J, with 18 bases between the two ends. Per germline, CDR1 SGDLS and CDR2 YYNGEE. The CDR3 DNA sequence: TGTGCCAGCAGCGTATCGAGATGGAGGGATCGAAACTATGGCTACACCTTC. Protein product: CASSVSRWRDRNYGYTF.

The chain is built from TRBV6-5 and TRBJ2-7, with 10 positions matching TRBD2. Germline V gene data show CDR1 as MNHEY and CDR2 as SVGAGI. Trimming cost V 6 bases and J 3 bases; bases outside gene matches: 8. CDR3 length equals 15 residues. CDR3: CASSRGAGGNYEQYF. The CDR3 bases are TGTGCCAGCAGCCGAGGAGCGGGGGGGAACTACGAGCAGTACTTC.

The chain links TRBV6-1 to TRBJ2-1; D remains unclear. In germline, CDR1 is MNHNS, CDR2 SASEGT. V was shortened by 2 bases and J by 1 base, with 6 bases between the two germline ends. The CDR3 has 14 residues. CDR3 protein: CASSELQSYNEQFF. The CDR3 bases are TGTGCCAGCAGTGAATTACAGTCCTACAATGAGCAGTTCTTC.

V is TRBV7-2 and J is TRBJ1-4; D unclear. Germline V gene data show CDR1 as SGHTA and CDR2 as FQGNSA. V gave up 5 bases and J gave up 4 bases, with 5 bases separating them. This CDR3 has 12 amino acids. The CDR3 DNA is TGTGCCAGCAGCCCCCTTAATGAAAAACTGTTTTTT. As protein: CASSPLNEKLFF.

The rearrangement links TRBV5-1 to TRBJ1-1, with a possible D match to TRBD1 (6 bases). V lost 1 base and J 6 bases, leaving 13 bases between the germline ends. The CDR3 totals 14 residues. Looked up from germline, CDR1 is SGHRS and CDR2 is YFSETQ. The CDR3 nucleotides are TGCGCCAGCAGCTTGCGTATGACAGGTGCTGAAGCTTTCTTT. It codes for CASSLRMTGAEAFF.

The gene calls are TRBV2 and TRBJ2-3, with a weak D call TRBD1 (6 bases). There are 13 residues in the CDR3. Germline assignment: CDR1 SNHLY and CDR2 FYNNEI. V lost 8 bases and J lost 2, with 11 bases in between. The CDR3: CASHTGHTDTQYF. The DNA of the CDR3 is TGTGCCAGCCACACAGGGCACACAGATACGCAGTATTTT. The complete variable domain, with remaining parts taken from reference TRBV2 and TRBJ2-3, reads EPEVTQTPSHQVTQMGQEVILRCVPISNHLYFYWYRQILGQKVEFLVSFYNNEISEKSEIFDDQFSVERPDGSNFTLKIRSTKLEDSAMYFCASHTGHTDTQYFGPGTRLTVL.

CDR3 residues: CASSLQPGGDTEAFF. For the CDR3, the DNA is TGTGCCAGCAGCTTACAACCAGGGGGTGACACTGAAGCTTTCTTT. The V and J genes are TRBV7-3 and TRBJ1-1; 7 bases are shared with TRBD1. The J segment lost 3 bases and the V segment lost 2 bases, leaving 6 bases of the junction unmatched. The germline V gene encodes CDR1 SGHTA and CDR2 FQGTGA. The CDR3 has 15 residues.

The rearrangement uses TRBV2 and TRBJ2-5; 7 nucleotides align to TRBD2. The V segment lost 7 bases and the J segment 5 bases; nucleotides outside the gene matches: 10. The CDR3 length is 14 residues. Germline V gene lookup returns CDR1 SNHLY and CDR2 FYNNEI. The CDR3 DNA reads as TGTGCCAGCATCCTCCGGGAGGTGAGGGAGACCCAGTACTTC. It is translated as CASILREVRETQYF.

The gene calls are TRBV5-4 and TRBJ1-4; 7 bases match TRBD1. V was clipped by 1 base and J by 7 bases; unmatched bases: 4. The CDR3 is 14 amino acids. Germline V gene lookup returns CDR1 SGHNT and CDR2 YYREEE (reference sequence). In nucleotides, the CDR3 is TGTGCCAGCAGCTTGCTCCAGGGGGGTGAAAAACTGTTTTTT. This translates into CASSLLQGGEKLFF.

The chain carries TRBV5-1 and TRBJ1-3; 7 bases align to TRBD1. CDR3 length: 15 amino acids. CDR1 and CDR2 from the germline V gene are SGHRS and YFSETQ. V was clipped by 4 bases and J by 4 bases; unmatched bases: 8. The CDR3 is CASSRDSLAGNTIYF. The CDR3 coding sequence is TGCGCCAGCAGCAGGGACAGTTTGGCCGGAAACACCATATATTTT.

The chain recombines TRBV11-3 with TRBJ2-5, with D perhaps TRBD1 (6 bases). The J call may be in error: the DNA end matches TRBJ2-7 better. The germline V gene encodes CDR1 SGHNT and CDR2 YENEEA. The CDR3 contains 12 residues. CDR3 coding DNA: TGTGCCAGCAGCTCGACAGGATACGAGCAGTACTTC. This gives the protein CASSSTGYEQYF.

This chain's CDR3 is CASSLRGGNYGYTF. CDR3 nucleotide sequence: TGTGCCAGCAGTCTCCGGGGGGGGAACTATGGCTACACCTTC. The rearrangement links TRBV7-9 to TRBJ1-2; tentative D call: TRBD1 (5 bases). Germline-derived CDR1 and CDR2 are SEHNR and FQNEAQ (reference sequence). V was clipped by 6 bases and J by 2 bases, with 13 bases between them. CDR3 length: 14 amino acids. Based on the CDR3 plus reference TRBV7-9 and TRBJ1-2, the full variable domain is DTGVSQNPRHKITKRGQNVTFRCDPISEHNRLYWYRQTLGQGPEFLTYFQNEAQLEKSRLLSDRFSAERPKGSFSTLEIQRTEQGDSAMYLCASSLRGGNYGYTFGSGTRLTVV.

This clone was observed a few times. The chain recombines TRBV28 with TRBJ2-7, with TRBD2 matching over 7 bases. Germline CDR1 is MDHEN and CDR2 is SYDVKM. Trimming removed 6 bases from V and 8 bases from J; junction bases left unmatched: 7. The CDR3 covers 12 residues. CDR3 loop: CASRAGGTKQYF. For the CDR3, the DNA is TGTGCCAGCAGAGCAGGCGGGACTAAGCAGTACTTC.

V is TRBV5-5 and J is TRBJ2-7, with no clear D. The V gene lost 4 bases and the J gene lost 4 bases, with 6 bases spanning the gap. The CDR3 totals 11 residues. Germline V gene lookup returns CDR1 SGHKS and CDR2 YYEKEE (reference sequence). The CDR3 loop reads CASSRVYEQYF. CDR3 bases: TGTGCCAGCAGCCGGGTTTACGAGCAGTACTTC.

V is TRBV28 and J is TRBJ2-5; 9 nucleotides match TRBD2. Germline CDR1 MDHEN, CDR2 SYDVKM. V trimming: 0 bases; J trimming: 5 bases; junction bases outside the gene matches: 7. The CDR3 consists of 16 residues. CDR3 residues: CASSLWAGGVSETQYF. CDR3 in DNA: TGTGCCAGCAGTTTATGGGCGGGAGGGGTTTCCGAGACCCAGTACTTC.

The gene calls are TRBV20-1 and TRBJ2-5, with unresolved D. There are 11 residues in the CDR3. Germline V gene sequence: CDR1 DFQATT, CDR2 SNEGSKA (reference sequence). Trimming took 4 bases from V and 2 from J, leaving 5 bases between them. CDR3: CSANNQETQYF. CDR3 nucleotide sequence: TGCAGTGCTAACAATCAAGAGACCCAGTACTTC.

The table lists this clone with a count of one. The CDR3 nucleotides read TGTGCCAGCAGCCAAGAAGAGTGGGGTGGGACTAGCTTTACCTACGAGCAGTACTTC. It is translated as CASSQEEWGGTSFTYEQYF. V gene TRBV14 combines with J gene TRBJ2-7; TRBD2 matches 9 bases. Germline CDR1 SGHDN, CDR2 FVKESK. There are 19 residues in the CDR3. V was clipped by 0 bases and J by 2 bases; unmatched bases: 14.

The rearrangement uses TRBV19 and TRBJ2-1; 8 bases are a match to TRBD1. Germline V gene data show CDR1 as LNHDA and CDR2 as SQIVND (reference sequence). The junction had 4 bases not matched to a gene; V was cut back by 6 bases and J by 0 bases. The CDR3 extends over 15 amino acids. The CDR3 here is CASRDRVYSYNEQFF. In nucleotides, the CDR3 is TGTGCCAGTAGGGACAGGGTCTACTCCTACAATGAGCAGTTCTTC. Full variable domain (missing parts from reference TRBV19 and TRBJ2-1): DGGITQSPKYLFRKEGQNVTLSCEQNLNHDAMYWYRQDPGQGLRLIYYSQIVNDFQKGDIAEGYSVSREKKESFPLTVTSAQKNPTAFYLCASRDRVYSYNEQFFGPGTRLTVL.

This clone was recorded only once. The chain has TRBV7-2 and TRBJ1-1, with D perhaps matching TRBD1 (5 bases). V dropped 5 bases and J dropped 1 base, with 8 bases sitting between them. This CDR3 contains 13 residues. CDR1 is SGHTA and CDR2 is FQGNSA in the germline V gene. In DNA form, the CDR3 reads TGTGCCAGCAGCCCCAGGGCGAACACTGAAGCTTTCTTT. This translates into CASSPRANTEAFF.

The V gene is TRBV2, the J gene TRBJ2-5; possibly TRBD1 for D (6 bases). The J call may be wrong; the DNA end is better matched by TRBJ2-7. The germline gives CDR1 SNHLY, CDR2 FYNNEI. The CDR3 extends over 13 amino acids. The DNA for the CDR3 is TGTGCCACACAGGACAGAACGACGTACGAGCAGTACTTC. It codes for CATQDRTTYEQYF.

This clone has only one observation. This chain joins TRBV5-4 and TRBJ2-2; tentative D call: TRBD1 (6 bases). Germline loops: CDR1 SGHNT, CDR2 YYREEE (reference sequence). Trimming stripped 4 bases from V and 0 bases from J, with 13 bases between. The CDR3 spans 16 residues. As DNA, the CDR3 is TGTGCCAGCAGCCTTAGGACAGCTTCGAACACCGGGGAGCTGTTTTTT. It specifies CASSLRTASNTGELFF.

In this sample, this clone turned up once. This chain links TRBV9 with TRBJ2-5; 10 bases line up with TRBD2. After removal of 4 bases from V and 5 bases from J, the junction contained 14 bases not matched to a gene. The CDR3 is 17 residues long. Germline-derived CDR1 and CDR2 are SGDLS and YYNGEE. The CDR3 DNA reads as TGTGCCAGCAGCCCCCTCGGCAGTCTAGCGGGGGTGGAGACCCAGTACTTC. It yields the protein CASSPLGSLAGVETQYF.

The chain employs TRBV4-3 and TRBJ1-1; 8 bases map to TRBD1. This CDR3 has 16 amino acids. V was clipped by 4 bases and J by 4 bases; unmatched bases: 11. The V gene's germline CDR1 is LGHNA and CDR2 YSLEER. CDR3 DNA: TGCGCCAGCAGCCCGTCCCTCAGGGGGCGCGTCACTGAAGCTTTCTTT. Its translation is CASSPSLRGRVTEAFF.

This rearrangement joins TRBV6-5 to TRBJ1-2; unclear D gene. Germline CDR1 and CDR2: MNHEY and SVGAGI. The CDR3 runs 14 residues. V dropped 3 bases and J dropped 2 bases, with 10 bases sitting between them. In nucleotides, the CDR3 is TGTGCCAGCAGTTATAATGGCAGAAACTATGGCTACACCTTC. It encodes CASSYNGRNYGYTF.

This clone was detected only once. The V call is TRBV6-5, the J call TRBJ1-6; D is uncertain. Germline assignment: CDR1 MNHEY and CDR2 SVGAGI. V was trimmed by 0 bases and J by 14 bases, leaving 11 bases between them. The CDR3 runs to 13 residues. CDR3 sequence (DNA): TGTGCCAGCAGTTACTCACGGTCTAAAGCCCTCCACTTT. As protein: CASSYSRSKALHF.

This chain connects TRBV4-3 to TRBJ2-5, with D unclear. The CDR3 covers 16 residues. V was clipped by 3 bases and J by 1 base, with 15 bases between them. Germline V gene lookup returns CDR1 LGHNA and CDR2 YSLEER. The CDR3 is CASSHEWKRPQETQYF. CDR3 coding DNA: TGCGCCAGCAGCCATGAATGGAAGCGTCCCCAAGAGACCCAGTACTTC.

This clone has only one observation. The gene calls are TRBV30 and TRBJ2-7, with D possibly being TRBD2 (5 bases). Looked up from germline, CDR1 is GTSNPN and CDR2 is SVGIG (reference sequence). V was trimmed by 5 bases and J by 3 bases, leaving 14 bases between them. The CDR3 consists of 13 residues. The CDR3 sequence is CAWAIGVYYEQYF. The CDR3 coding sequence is TGTGCCTGGGCAATCGGGGTCTACTACGAGCAGTACTTC. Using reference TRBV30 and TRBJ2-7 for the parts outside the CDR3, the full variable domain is SQTIHQWPATLVQPVGSPLSLECTVEGTSNPNLYWYRQAAGRGLQLLFYSVGIGQISSEVPQNLSASRPQDRQFILSSKKLLLSDSGFYLCAWAIGVYYEQYFGPGTRLTVT.